These 21 T cell receptor beta chains were all obtained from the same sample, sequenced in a study of identical twins' blood T cells. TCRdb re-analysed the 5' RACE reads in MiXCR, keeping a single row per CDR3 protein. The sample consists of 350,000 to 450,000 distinct CDR3 sequences, around 30% of them appearing once. The specimen sequenced was PBMCs. The receptors come from a woman between 18 and 55 years old in good health.

This clonotype was observed a handful of times. V and J are TRBV5-1 and TRBJ2-3; 7 bases align to TRBD2. J was trimmed by 2 bases and V by 4 bases; bases with no gene match: 4. The germline gives CDR1 SGHRS, CDR2 YFSETQ. The CDR3 runs 14 residues. The CDR3 region has the DNA TGCGCCAGCAGCCTATGGGACTACACAGATACGCAGTATTTT. Its translation: CASSLWDYTDTQYF.

V usage is TRBV27 and J usage is TRBJ2-1; 7 bases align to TRBD2. V gave up 4 bases and J gave up 9 bases; unmatched junction bases: 9. Germline lookup yields CDR1 MNHEY and CDR2 SMNVEV (reference sequence). CDR3 length: 14 amino acids. The CDR3 DNA follows: TGTGCCAGCAGTTCAGCGGGAAGTGGGGCTGAGCAGTTCTTC. It translates to CASSSAGSGAEQFF.

This clonotype was counted a single time. This sequence joins TRBV29-1 and TRBJ1-1; D is undetermined. Germline-derived CDR1 and CDR2 are SQVTM and ANQGSEA. CDR3 size: 12 residues. The V end lost 7 bases, the J end lost 5 bases, and 14 bases lay between the germline ends. The CDR3 bases are TGCAGCGGGATCCCGATCGGGACTGAAGCTTTCTTT. Its protein is CSGIPIGTEAFF.

The chain carries TRBV20-1 and TRBJ1-6, with D unclear. Germline CDR1 and CDR2: DFQATT and SNEGSKA (reference sequence). V dropped 0 bases and J dropped 9 bases, with 15 bases sitting between them. This CDR3 comprises 15 residues. The CDR3 here is CSARDLGSFPSPLHF. The CDR3 DNA reads TGCAGTGCTAGAGATCTGGGCAGTTTCCCTTCACCCCTCCACTTT.

This clonotype was counted a few times. The rearrangement uses TRBV5-6 and TRBJ1-2, with D possibly TRBD1 on 5 matching bases. This CDR3 is built from 14 residues. The V gene lost 6 bases and the J gene lost 3 bases, with 15 bases spanning the gap. Germline V gene lookup returns CDR1 SGHDT and CDR2 YYEEEE. CDR3 residues: CASMGQGRDYGYTF. The CDR3, as DNA: TGTGCCAGCATGGGCCAGGGCCGGGACTATGGCTACACCTTC.

The chain couples TRBV6-6 to TRBJ1-6; D call uncertain. V was cut by 0 bases and J by 5 bases, with 8 bases left in between. Germline V gene data show CDR1 as MNHNY and CDR2 as SVGAGI (reference sequence). This CDR3 has 15 amino acids. CDR3 DNA sequence: TGTGCCAGCAGTTACTCTGAAAACAATAATTCACCCCTCCACTTT. Encoded protein: CASSYSENNNSPLHF.

This clonotype was observed a handful of times. V gene TRBV6-5 combines with J gene TRBJ2-5, with a possible D match to TRBD2 (5 bases). This CDR3 is 15 amino acids long. Germline V gene sequence: CDR1 MNHEY, CDR2 SVGAGI. V lost 9 bases, J lost 2 bases, and 19 bases lay in between. This chain's CDR3 is CASTLGPSHQETQYF. The CDR3 DNA sequence: TGTGCCAGTACACTAGGCCCAAGCCATCAAGAGACCCAGTACTTC.

The rearrangement links TRBV7-8 to TRBJ2-3; tentatively, D is TRBD2 (6 bases). The germline V gene encodes CDR1 SGHVS and CDR2 FQNEAQ. The CDR3 has 15 residues. Trimming removed 5 bases at V and 1 base at J, with 13 bases between. CDR3 DNA: TGTGCCAGCAGCGAAGGGAGGTATCGCACAGATACGCAGTATTTT. Translation gives CASSEGRYRTDTQYF.

This clonotype has more than one count but fewer than ten. This chain joins TRBV5-1 and TRBJ2-7; D perhaps matches TRBD2 (7 bases). From germline, CDR1 is SGHRS and CDR2 YFSETQ. The CDR3 contains 16 residues. V gave up 0 bases and J gave up 4 bases, with 17 bases separating them. This CDR3 reads CASSLAQAGAGYEQYF. DNA of the CDR3: TGCGCCAGCAGCTTGGCCCAGGCGGGGGCTGGATACGAGCAGTACTTC.

This rearrangement joins TRBV6-9 to TRBJ2-7, with a tentative D call TRBD2 (5 bases). V lost 9 bases to trimming and J lost 2 bases, with 14 bases between them. This CDR3 is 13 amino acids long. Germline lookup yields CDR1 MNHGY and CDR2 SVAAGI. CDR3 coding DNA: TGTGCCAGGAGAGCGGTTTCGACCTACGAGCAGTACTTC. It yields the protein CARRAVSTYEQYF.

This clonotype was counted between two and nine times. This chain links TRBV6-5 with TRBJ1-2; TRBD1 matches at 7 bases. The CDR3 has 13 residues. Germline CDR1 MNHEY, CDR2 SVGAGI. J was trimmed by 5 bases and V by 5 bases; bases with no gene match: 5. CDR3 in amino acids: CASSTPGGYGYTF. The CDR3 DNA reads as TGTGCCAGCAGTACCCCAGGGGGGTATGGCTACACCTTC.

This clonotype was seen many times. The chain employs TRBV18 and TRBJ2-7; D possibly corresponds to TRBD2 (6 bases). CDR1 and CDR2 from the germline V gene are KGHSH and LQKENI. The V gene lost 4 bases and the J gene lost 2 bases, with 12 bases spanning the gap. The CDR3 runs 14 residues. The CDR3 region has the DNA TGTGCCAGCTCACGACCGGGACTCCCCTACGAGCAGTACTTC. Protein: CASSRPGLPYEQYF.

CDR3 loop: CASSQDFRASGNSYNEQFF. In DNA form, the CDR3 reads TGTGCCAGCAGCCAAGATTTTCGGGCTAGCGGTAACTCCTACAATGAGCAGTTCTTC. The V gene is TRBV3-1, the J gene TRBJ2-1; 7 bases agree with TRBD2. Trimming took 0 bases from V and 0 from J; bases not matched to a gene: 11. Germline V CDR1 and CDR2: LGHDT, YNNKEL (reference sequence). The CDR3 is 19 amino acids.

V and J are TRBV6-5 and TRBJ2-7; TRBD2 matches 13 bases. The V gene end was trimmed by 4 bases and the J gene end by 1 base; junction bases not matched to a gene: 7. There are 17 residues in the CDR3. The germline V gene encodes CDR1 MNHEY and CDR2 SVGAGI. The DNA of the CDR3 is TGTGCCAGCAGTTCTCCTACACTAGCGGGGGGGTCCTACGAGCAGTACTTC. This codes for CASSSPTLAGGSYEQYF.

V usage is TRBV9 and J usage is TRBJ2-1; no reliable D call. The V end lost 0 bases, the J end lost 8 bases, and 15 bases lay between the germline ends. The germline V gene encodes CDR1 SGDLS and CDR2 YYNGEE. The CDR3 runs 15 residues. The CDR3, as DNA: TGTGCCAGCAGCGTAGGACGGGTCACACGCGATGAGCAGTTCTTC. As protein: CASSVGRVTRDEQFF.

The rearrangement uses TRBV4-2 and TRBJ2-7; TRBD2 matches at 9 bases. The CDR3 totals 14 residues. V shed 4 bases and J 2 bases; nucleotides not matched to a gene: 3. Germline lookup yields CDR1 LGHNA and CDR2 YNFKEQ. Here the CDR3 reads CASSPIAGAYEQYF. The CDR3 nucleotides are TGTGCCAGCAGCCCTATAGCGGGGGCCTACGAGCAGTACTTC.

The V call is TRBV5-1, the J call TRBJ1-3; D not resolved. Deletions cut 0 bases from V and 0 bases from J, with 7 bases between. The CDR3 sequence is 15 residues long. The germline CDR1 and CDR2 sequences are SGHRS and YFSETQ. CDR3 nucleotides: TGCGCCAGCAGCTTGGGTGTAGCCTCTGGAAACACCATATATTTT. Amino acids: CASSLGVASGNTIYF.

The chain joins TRBV6-5 to TRBJ1-3; no definite D call. The CDR3 covers 14 residues. Per germline, CDR1 MNHEY and CDR2 SVGAGI. V was cut by 6 bases and J by 0 bases, with 9 bases left in between. The CDR3 loop is CASRPVISGNTIYF. The CDR3, as DNA: TGTGCCAGCAGGCCGGTCATCTCTGGAAACACCATATATTTT.

This chain joins TRBV20-1 and TRBJ1-2; 8 positions agree with TRBD1. The germline gives CDR1 DFQATT, CDR2 SNEGSKA (reference sequence). This CDR3 is built from 15 residues. The V gene end was trimmed by 3 bases and the J gene end by 4 bases; junction bases not matched to a gene: 10. The CDR3 protein is CSARAPGGLLYGYTF. The CDR3 DNA reads TGCAGTGCTAGGGCACCAGGGGGCCTTCTCTATGGCTACACCTTC.

This clonotype was counted ten times or more. The J gene is TRBJ1-1, the V gene TRBV19; 7 bases align to TRBD1. Germline CDR1 reads LNHDA; CDR2 reads SQIVND (reference sequence). V was pared by 6 bases and J by 1 base, with 5 bases of the junction left unmatched. The CDR3 totals 14 residues. As DNA, the CDR3 is TGTGCCAGTAGCGAAGGGACAGCGAACACTGAAGCTTTCTTT. Protein product: CASSEGTANTEAFF.

Only a few counts were recorded for this clonotype. The chain links TRBV12-5 to TRBJ2-3, with 14 positions matching TRBD2. The germline gives CDR1 LGHNT, CDR2 FRNRAP. The CDR3 sequence is 17 residues long. J was trimmed by 5 bases and V by 6 bases; bases with no gene match: 10. CDR3 loop: CASGPLGLAGEEDTQYF. The CDR3 nucleotides are TGTGCTAGTGGCCCTCTGGGACTAGCGGGAGAGGAAGATACGCAGTATTTT. Based on the CDR3 plus reference TRBV12-5 and TRBJ2-3, the full variable domain is DARVTQTPRHKVTEMGQEVTMRCQPILGHNTVFWYRQTMMQGLELLAYFRNRAPLDDSGMPKDRFSAEMPDATLATLKIQPSEPRDSAVYFCASGPLGLAGEEDTQYFGPGTRLTVL.